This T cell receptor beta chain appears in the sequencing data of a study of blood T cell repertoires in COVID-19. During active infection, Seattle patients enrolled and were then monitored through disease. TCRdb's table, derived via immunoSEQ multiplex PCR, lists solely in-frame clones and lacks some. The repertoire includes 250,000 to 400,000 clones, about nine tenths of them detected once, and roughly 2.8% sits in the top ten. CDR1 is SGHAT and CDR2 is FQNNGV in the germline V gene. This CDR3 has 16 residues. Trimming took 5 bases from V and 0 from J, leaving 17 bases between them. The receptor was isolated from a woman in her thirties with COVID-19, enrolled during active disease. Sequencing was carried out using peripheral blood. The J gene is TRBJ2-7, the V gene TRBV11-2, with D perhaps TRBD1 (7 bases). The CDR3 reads CASSNSAGQSSYEQYF. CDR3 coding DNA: TGTGCCAGCAGCAACAGCGCGGGACAGAGCTCCTACGAGCAGTACTTC.